The next 2 T cell receptor beta chains were all read from a single sample in a study of vaccination and CD4 T cells after COVID-19. Noted treatment: approximately 11-day PBMC culture with coronavirus spike peptide pools or control peptides (ViraFEST assay). With the Oncomine TCR Beta short-read assay, DNA from cultured CD4+ T cells was sequenced. TCRdb ran MiXCR on the PCR reads and lists one entry per CDR3 protein. Of roughly 20,000 distinct CDR3 sequences in the sample, approximately 38% were seen once. For these receptors, no antigen is known. The sample consisted of CD4+ T cells from blood, cultured in vitro, taken before SARS-CoV-2 vaccination. These receptors all stem from a human donor who had recovered from COVID-19.

The V and J genes are TRBV6-2 or TRBV6-3 and TRBJ1-3; the match to TRBD1 covers 7 bases. The CDR3 covers 15 residues. The germline CDR1 and CDR2 sequences are MNHEY and SVGEGT. V lost 2 bases, J lost 1 base, and 2 bases stayed unmatched. In DNA, the CDR3 is TGTGCCAGCAGTTACGCGGGACAGTCTGGAAACACCATATATTTT. This codes for CASSYAGQSGNTIYF.

This clonotype has just a few counts. The chain joins TRBV19 to TRBJ1-1; D is possibly TRBD1 (5 bases). Germline-derived CDR1 and CDR2 are LNHDA and SQIVND (reference sequence). The CDR3 is 12 residues long. V was shortened by 3 bases and J by 5 bases, with 7 bases between the two germline ends. The CDR3 loop is CASSIQGTEAFF. In DNA, the CDR3 is TGTGCCAGTAGTATCCAGGGAACTGAAGCTTTCTTT.